These T cell receptor beta chains were read from a single sample in a study of Graves' ophthalmopathy and Graves' hyperthyroidism. TCRdb recomputed calls from the multiplex PCR reads with MiXCR, one row per CDR3 protein. The table records over 200,000 distinct CDR3 sequences, just under 30% of them present only once. Sequencing used peripheral blood. These receptor sequences come from a man aged 50-59 years with Graves' ophthalmopathy. The CDR3 runs from the conserved cysteine through the conserved F or W.

TRBJ2-5,TRBV6-1,CASSPHQRGPGVWETQYF
TRBJ2-4,TRBV6-1,CASSRGGFDIQYF
TRBJ2-4,TRBV28,CASSPGLAKNIQYF
TRBJ1-6,TRBV5-1,CASRPTGFDSPLHF
TRBJ1-3,TRBV20-1,CSASWTRDSFLSGNTIYF
TRBJ1-6,TRBV6-1,CASSGGRSPLHF
TRBJ1-3,TRBV19,CASSIDRQVSGNTIYF
TRBJ2-7,TRBV11-2,CASSLSGGRHEQYF
TRBJ2-7,TRBV4-1,CASRPGDTYEQYF
TRBJ2-7,TRBV29-1,CSVSAGTGGSNEQYF
TRBJ1-5,TRBV12-3/TRBV12-4,CASSTNPGLRNQPQHF
TRBJ2-2,TRBV28,CASSLSPGQATGELFF
TRBJ1-1,TRBV6-5,CASSTGGPGLNTEAFF
TRBJ2-5,TRBV7-9,CASSSTDRDGETQYF
TRBJ2-6,TRBV4-1,CASSQERTLGANVLTF
TRBJ2-7,TRBV28,CASSLLQYGSSYEQYF
TRBJ2-5,TRBV6-1,CAGGGGYQETQYF
TRBJ1-5,TRBV27,CASSPTGVLDQPQHF
TRBJ2-7,TRBV5-1,CASSVTASQDEQYF
TRBJ2-5,TRBV6-1,CASSGRGYQETQYF
TRBJ1-2,TRBV6-2/TRBV6-3,CASSYPTGSDGYTF
TRBJ2-2,TRBV12-3/TRBV12-4,CASFNTGELFF
TRBJ1-6,TRBV6-1,CAIIQESSYNSPLHF
TRBJ2-7,TRBV15,CATSRASGGLSSYEQYF
TRBJ2-7,TRBV19,CASSIGPGGRVRYEQYF
TRBJ1-2,TRBV28,CASSPVLFSKGYTF
TRBJ1-1,TRBV4-3,CASSQDVGGSDTEAFF
TRBJ1-6,TRBV19,CASSTTGDSPLHF
TRBJ1-1,TRBV10-3,CAISDRGEGSEAFF
TRBJ1-1,TRBV6-2/TRBV6-3,CASSTSEGLVSFWTEAFF